Below are 7 T cell receptor beta chains sequenced from a single sample in a study of cytomegalovirus exposure and HLA in healthy donors. It was with 60 Vbeta and 13 Jbeta primers that the PCR ran. Clones were read by immunoSEQ multiplex PCR, and TCRdb kept only the in-frame ones, dropping some. This sample has fewer than 200,000 clones, with over 80% found just once. Input material: PBMCs. The receptors shown here come from a male donor in good health and CMV-seronegative.

The chain has TRBV7-9 and TRBJ1-1; tentatively, D is TRBD1 (6 bases). Germline V gene sequence: CDR1 SEHNR, CDR2 FQNEAQ (reference sequence). With 5 bases removed from V and 7 bases from J, the gap between germline ends came to 14 bases. The CDR3 is 13 amino acids. The CDR3 DNA sequence: TGTGCCAGCAGCGGACCAACAGGGATTGAAGCTTTCTTT. Translating gives CASSGPTGIEAFF.

V usage is TRBV11-2 and J usage is TRBJ2-5; D is ambiguous. CDR1 and CDR2 from the germline V gene are SGHAT and FQNNGV. There are 13 residues in the CDR3. V lost 1 base, J lost 1 base, and 4 bases lay in between. CDR3 sequence reads: CASSLGAQETQYF. DNA of the CDR3: TGTGCCAGCAGCTTAGGCGCCCAAGAGACCCAGTACTTC.

This clone was seen a single time. The chain joins TRBV18 to TRBJ1-1; 9 positions agree with TRBD1. CDR1 is KGHSH, CDR2 LQKENI, per germline. The CDR3 totals 14 residues. V lost 3 bases and J lost 5; bases outside the gene matches: 4. CDR3 sequence: CASSPTGGRTEAFF. DNA for the CDR3: TGTGCCAGCTCACCTACAGGGGGCCGAACTGAAGCTTTCTTT.

CDR3 loop: CASNRQGMNTEAFF. The CDR3 coding sequence is TGTGCCAGCAACCGACAGGGGATGAACACTGAAGCTTTCTTT. The V gene is TRBV6-1, the J gene TRBJ1-1, with 8 positions matching TRBD1. The junction had 4 bases not matched to a gene; V was cut back by 7 bases and J by 0 bases. Germline CDR1 and CDR2: MNHNS and SASEGT. The CDR3 is made up of 14 amino acids.

The J gene is TRBJ2-2, the V gene TRBV14; the match to TRBD1 covers 7 bases. The germline gives CDR1 SGHDN, CDR2 FVKESK. The CDR3 length is 13 residues. Trimming removed 6 bases from V and 6 bases from J; junction bases left unmatched: 4. The CDR3 loop reads CASRMTGSGELFF. DNA of the CDR3: TGTGCCAGCAGAATGACAGGGTCCGGGGAGCTGTTTTTT.

The V call is TRBV14, the J call TRBJ2-7; D might be TRBD1 (6 bases). The CDR3 runs 15 residues. CDR1 is SGHDN, CDR2 FVKESK, per germline. V was trimmed by 1 base and J by 3 bases, leaving 13 bases between them. CDR3 sequence: CASSQVTGANYEQYF. DNA of the CDR3: TGTGCCAGCAGCCAAGTGACAGGAGCAAACTACGAGCAGTACTTC. Full variable domain (rest looked up from reference TRBV14 and TRBJ2-7): EAGVTQFPSHSVIEKGQTVTLRCDPISGHDNLYWYRRVMGKEIKFLLHFVKESKQDESGMPNNRFLAERTGGTYSTLKVQPAELEDSGVYFCASSQVTGANYEQYFGPGTRLTVT.

The chain joins TRBV2 to TRBJ1-2, with D possibly TRBD1 on 6 matching bases. The CDR3 is made up of 14 amino acids. Germline assignment: CDR1 SNHLY and CDR2 FYNNEI. V was cut by 6 bases and J by 0 bases, with 11 bases left in between. The CDR3: CASRGTPANYGYTF. The DNA for the CDR3 is TGTGCCAGCAGGGGGACACCAGCTAACTATGGCTACACCTTC. Full variable domain (outside the CDR3, taken from reference TRBV2 and TRBJ1-2): EPEVTQTPSHQVTQMGQEVILRCVPISNHLYFYWYRQILGQKVEFLVSFYNNEISEKSEIFDDQFSVERPDGSNFTLKIRSTKLEDSAMYFCASRGTPANYGYTFGSGTRLTVV.